The 10 T cell receptor beta chains reported below all come from one sample, sequenced in a study of cytotoxic CD8 clonotypes in ibrutinib-treated CLL. The assay was immunoSEQ multiplex PCR, and TCRdb's table has in-frame clones only and misses some. The sample shows about 92,000 clones, 60% to 80% of them seen only once. Here the sequenced sample was PBMCs, taken after 24 months of ibrutinib treatment. Receptor source: a human donor with chronic lymphocytic leukemia.

This clone was seen a handful of times. The chain is built from TRBV10-3 and TRBJ2-7; tentatively, D is TRBD2 (6 bases). CDR1 and CDR2 (germline): ENHRY, SYGVKD. The germline V and J ends were trimmed by 6 bases and 0 bases, with 12 bases remaining between them. CDR3 size: 14 residues. Here the CDR3 reads CAIRDPGSSYEQYF. The CDR3 DNA follows: TGTGCCATCAGAGACCCCGGGAGCTCCTACGAGCAGTACTTC.

The chain carries TRBV9 and TRBJ2-4; the D gene is possibly TRBD1 (7 bases). The germline gives CDR1 SGDLS, CDR2 YYNGEE. V was cut by 3 bases and J by 0 bases, with 13 bases left in between. CDR3 length equals 16 residues. The CDR3 here is CASSGRGQLAKNIQYF. The CDR3 DNA follows: TGTGCCAGCAGCGGGAGGGGACAGTTAGCCAAAAACATTCAGTACTTC.

V usage is TRBV5-5 and J usage is TRBJ2-2; no definite D call. V was clipped by 5 bases and J by 0 bases, with 20 bases between them. The CDR3 covers 18 residues. In germline, CDR1 is SGHKS, CDR2 YYEKEE (reference sequence). The DNA for the CDR3 is TGTGCCAGCAGGGCGGCGTTGGGTACCGATCCGAACACCGGGGAGCTGTTTTTT. Translating gives CASRAALGTDPNTGELFF.

The rearrangement joins TRBV7-9 to TRBJ2-1; 9 positions match TRBD1. CDR3 length: 18 amino acids. CDR1 is SEHNR, CDR2 FQNEAQ, per germline (reference sequence). Losses at the gene ends were 4 bases for V and 2 bases for J; bases not matched to a gene: 12. As DNA, the CDR3 is TGTGCCAGCAGCTCATCTATAATAGGACAGGGGACCTACAATGAGCAGTTCTTC. This gives the protein CASSSSIIGQGTYNEQFF.

This chain joins TRBV7-9 and TRBJ2-7; D is possibly TRBD1 (6 bases). Trimming removed 4 bases at V and 3 bases at J, with 19 bases between. From germline, CDR1 is SEHNR and CDR2 FQNEAQ (reference sequence). There are 16 residues in the CDR3. The CDR3 sequence is CASSSGVQRGNYEQYF. CDR3 coding DNA: TGTGCCAGCAGCTCAGGGGTCCAGCGCGGCAACTACGAGCAGTACTTC.

J is TRBJ1-5 and V is TRBV20-1; D remains unclear. V was cut by 6 bases and J by 11 bases, with 11 bases left in between. This CDR3 is built from 10 residues. CDR1 and CDR2 from the germline V gene are DFQATT and SNEGSKA (reference sequence). The CDR3 coding sequence is TGCAGTGCCATGCGGGAAACCCAGCATTTT. This codes for CSAMRETQHF.

The CDR3 reads CASSPPSGLSYNEQFF. Written as DNA, the CDR3 is TGTGCCAGCTCACCCCCTAGCGGACTCTCCTACAATGAGCAGTTCTTC. The V and J genes are TRBV18 and TRBJ2-1; the match to TRBD2 covers 7 bases. J gave up 0 bases and V 3 bases, and 5 bases lay outside the gene matches. CDR1 and CDR2 (germline): KGHSH, LQKENI. CDR3 length equals 16 residues.

CDR3 DNA: TGTGCCAGCAGCGTAGGGGTTAGCAGCACAGATACGCAGTATTTT. Translation gives CASSVGVSSTDTQYF. The gene calls are TRBV9 and TRBJ2-3; D unclear. Trimming took 0 bases from V and 0 from J, leaving 8 bases between them. Germline loops: CDR1 SGDLS, CDR2 YYNGEE. The CDR3 length is 15 residues.

The V gene is TRBV5-1, the J gene TRBJ2-3; tentatively, D is TRBD2 (6 bases). CDR3 size: 16 residues. Germline values: CDR1 SGHRS, CDR2 YFSETQ. The V and J ends lost 0 bases and 4 bases respectively, with 15 bases between them. The CDR3 spells CASSLGDSSSPDTQYF. CDR3 bases: TGCGCCAGCAGCTTGGGGGACTCAAGTTCCCCAGATACGCAGTATTTT. The full variable domain, in which reference TRBV5-1 and TRBJ2-3 provide the parts outside the CDR3, is KAGVTQTPRYLIKTRGQQVTLSCSPISGHRSVSWYQQTPGQGLQFLFEYFSETQRNKGNFPGRFSGRQFSNSRSEMNVSTLELGDSALYLCASSLGDSSSPDTQYFGPGTRLTVL.

This chain uses TRBV5-1 with TRBJ2-3, with TRBD2 matching over 13 bases. After removal of 4 bases from V and 0 bases from J, the junction contained 14 bases not matched to a gene. CDR1 is SGHRS, CDR2 YFSETQ, per germline. CDR3 size: 20 residues. The CDR3 DNA sequence: TGCGCCAGCAGCCCTGGCCGGGGACTAGCGGGAACTCCTAGCACAGATACGCAGTATTTT. This translates into CASSPGRGLAGTPSTDTQYF.